This TCR beta chain is from a study of T-cell memory formation after mild COVID-19 (dated by TCRdb to about 2021). Regarding the research as a whole: Most TCR sequence clusters were specific to one of the two donors. In a couple of donors, T-cell clones that expanded and contracted after mild COVID-19 were followed by sequencing TCRalpha and TCRbeta repertoires longitudinally. Two young, previously healthy adult volunteers made up the cohort, one male and one female. The investigation overall reported the following: Some responding clones were found in pre-infection memory, which suggests that pre-existing cross-reactive memory T cells took part in the SARS-CoV-2 response. Clones that contracted from day 15 to 85 showed balanced CD4/CD8 phenotypes, whereas a second wave of clones that expanded from day 15 to 37 leaned towards CD4+. The study included only a couple of mild cases, and larger cohorts that include severe cases with pre-infection samples were judged to be necessary. The second-wave clones that peaked on day 37 were not confirmed to be SARS-CoV-2 specific. Contracting CD4+ clones turned up mainly in the CM and EM memory subsets, whereas EMRA was where CD8+ clones were enriched.

Ficoll-Paque density gradient centrifugation was the method used to isolate PBMCs. About this clonotype: The antigen this receptor binds is unknown. The input lacks base qualities; no much larger clone sits a single base away.

CDR1 and CDR2, per the germline V gene (reference sequence), are PRHDT and FYEKMQ. Trimming accounts for 3 bases at V and 6 bases at J, while the number of junction bases matched to no gene is 8. The CDR3 contains 16 residues, cysteine and phenylalanine counted. Kept here is only the CDR3 DNA, which spans 48 bases and is read in frame from base 1. The run used an Illumina NovaSeq 6000. Using 5'RACE with constant-segment primers, TCRalpha and TCRbeta cDNA libraries were constructed, with sample barcodes and unique molecular identifiers added in the process. Trizol reagent was used to extract RNA from every sample. Libraries were amplified in two PCR steps, with a second sample barcode and Illumina TruSeq adapters added in the second step. Libraries were sequenced on an Illumina NovaSeq with 2 x 150 bp paired-end reads. In the paper's pipeline: The reads were demultiplexed and collapsed into UMI-guided consensus sequences using migec v1.2.7. Using mixcr v2.1.11, the UMI consensuses were aligned to TRA and TRB V and J templates and assembled into clonotypes. Clonotypes were classified as expanded or contracted when called significant by both edgeR and NoisET, with noise models trained on biological replicates. For edgeR calls, the cutoffs were a false discovery rate-adjusted p below 0.01 and a log2 fold-change threshold of 1. As an exploratory analysis of dynamics, PCA with hierarchical clustering was applied to max-normalized trajectories of the 1000 most abundant clonotypes. The CD4 or CD8 phenotype of responding clones was assigned using the separately sequenced CD4+ and CD8+ repertoires. The raw public reads went through TCRdb reprocessing: fastp at Q25, MiXCR clone calling, in-frame beta chains kept. Duplicate CDR3 protein sequences are folded into a single record with the most common DNA and genes. For this entry, the V and J calls and clone size follow TCRdb and not the study's own pipeline. Within this sample are over 450,000 distinct CDR3 sequences, with roughly 22% of them counted one time only. About 12% of the sample lies in the top ten.

This TCR was recovered from an adult woman who had mild COVID-19 (a few samples of this study predate the infection). The sample titles of this study are shuffled in the database, so cell type and time point are left out; the donor was told from shared clones. Sequenced: PBMCs or a T cell subset sorted from them (not recorded which). Rearrangement joined TRBV13 to TRBJ2-2; TRBD1 fits 9 bases in the junction. CDR3 protein: CASSFGAGTGPGELFF. The DNA sequence is given as TGTGCCAGCAGCTTTGGTGCCGGGACAGGGCCCGGGGAGCTGTTTTTT.